This T cell receptor beta chain is from a study of blood T cell repertoires in COVID-19. Study-level information: Some COVID-19 samples were acute and others convalescent; all came from the United States, Italy and Spain. In each case, the material was cDNA or gDNA derived from T cells, B-cell-depleted T cells, or PBMCs.

Per the original methods: Estimated nucleated cell counts came from reference gene primer amplification. Here immunoSEQ multiplex PCR was the method, and the copy in TCRdb shows in-frame clones only, minus some. V and J calls and clone size are copied from that table; D and trimming were computed from the DNA. The sample shows about 210,000 clones, approximately 80% of them seen only once. V was pared by 6 bases and J by 4 bases, with 12 bases between. The CDR3 length is 13 residues. The germline CDR1 and CDR2 sequences are SGHAT and FQNNGV. This clone was observed a handful of times. During active infection, Seattle patients enrolled and were then monitored through disease.

The sequenced sample was peripheral blood. The chain employs TRBV11-2 and TRBJ1-2; a weak D match, TRBD1 (6 bases). This receptor was taken from an elderly woman with COVID-19, enrolled during active disease. CDR3 sequence: CASSPDSLYGYTF. The CDR3 nucleotides read TGTGCCAGCAGTCCGGACAGCCTCTATGGCTACACCTTC.